Listed here are 10 T cell receptor beta chains from one sample, sequenced in a study of shared clonotypes between healthy human individuals. Naive CD8 cells, CD45RO-negative and positively selected for CCR7, excluded terminally differentiated effector memory CD45RA+ cells. Assay: immunoSEQ multiplex PCR; the TCRdb copy retains only in-frame clones and omits some. The sample holds around 2.1 million clones; approximately 94% are singletons and the top ten take 1.5% to 2%. Sequenced sample: naive CD8+ T cells from PBMCs. These receptors came from a man aged 18 to 30 in good health. Some clones in this sample may be carry-over from other donors' samples.

About this clone: Distinct nucleotide sequences in the sample also encode this CDR3. The V call is TRBV18, the J call TRBJ1-1; D ambiguous. Germline loops: CDR1 KGHSH, CDR2 LQKENI. V lost 3 bases, J lost 5 bases, and 7 bases lay in between. The CDR3 has 12 residues. The CDR3 DNA follows: TGTGCCAGCTCACCCCCCGGGACTGAAGCTTTCTTT. Amino acids: CASSPPGTEAFF.

The chain recombines TRBV25-1 with TRBJ1-2; D uncertain. V was cut by 1 base and J by 8 bases, with 11 bases left in between. There are 13 residues in the CDR3. CDR1 MGHDK and CDR2 SYGVNS come from the germline V gene. Here the CDR3 DNA reads TGTGCCAGCAGTGAATCCCGATCCGGCGGCTACACCTTC. This codes for CASSESRSGGYTF.

The V and J genes are TRBV25-1 and TRBJ2-3; 9 bases line up with TRBD2. Germline V gene lookup returns CDR1 MGHDK and CDR2 SYGVNS. J was trimmed by 7 bases and V by 6 bases; bases with no gene match: 8. The CDR3 is 14 amino acids. CDR3 region: CASSGREGRNTQYF. The CDR3 coding sequence is TGTGCCAGCAGCGGGCGGGAGGGCCGGAATACGCAGTATTTT.

The V call is TRBV10-3, the J call TRBJ2-7; 9 nucleotides match TRBD2. This CDR3 comprises 15 residues. In germline, CDR1 is ENHRY, CDR2 SYGVKD. Trimming cost V 4 bases and J 6 bases; bases outside gene matches: 10. The CDR3 DNA sequence: TGTGCCATCAGTGGGGTAGGGGGACTAGCATCCGAGCAGTACTTC. Translated, it gives CAISGVGGLASEQYF.

Regarding this clone: In the same sample, other DNA sequences code for this CDR3. The genes are TRBV19 and TRBJ2-7; 11 bases are shared with TRBD2. The CDR3 consists of 14 residues. Germline values: CDR1 LNHDA, CDR2 SQIVND (reference sequence). Trimming took 3 bases from V and 6 from J; bases not matched to a gene: 4. The CDR3 sequence is CASSIGTSGSEQYF. The CDR3 nucleotides read TGTGCCAGTAGTATTGGGACTAGCGGAAGCGAGCAGTACTTC.

The chain is built from TRBV6-1 and TRBJ1-2; 8 nucleotides align to TRBD1. Germline-derived CDR1 and CDR2 are MNHNS and SASEGT. V was clipped by 1 base and J by 4 bases; unmatched bases: 11. The CDR3 extends over 17 amino acids. This CDR3 is CASSEVGTGSLFYGYTF. The CDR3 coding sequence is TGTGCCAGCAGTGAAGTTGGGACAGGATCTCTCTTCTATGGCTACACCTTC.

The chain links TRBV13 to TRBJ1-2; the D is unclear. Germline V lookup: CDR1 PRHDT, CDR2 FYEKMQ (reference sequence). Trimming took 0 bases from V and 2 from J, leaving 10 bases between them. This CDR3 region has 15 residues. In nucleotides, the CDR3 is TGTGCCAGCAGCTTAGGAATTCAGAAAAACTATGGCTACACCTTC. Translating it yields CASSLGIQKNYGYTF.

The chain couples TRBV27 to TRBJ2-3, with D perhaps TRBD1 (6 bases). This CDR3 has 17 residues. Germline-derived CDR1 and CDR2 are MNHEY and SMNVEV (reference sequence). Trimming took 4 bases from V and 4 from J, leaving 21 bases between them. This chain's CDR3 is CASSSLRVRGIADTQYF. The CDR3, as DNA: TGTGCCAGCAGTTCCCTCAGGGTCAGGGGAATTGCAGATACGCAGTATTTT.

About this clone itself: The same CDR3 also results from other DNA sequences found in this sample. This chain connects TRBV18 to TRBJ2-5; 7 bases match TRBD1. Germline V CDR1 and CDR2: KGHSH, LQKENI. The CDR3 contains 14 residues. The ends lost 6 bases at V and 2 bases at J; junction bases unmatched: 6. Here the CDR3 reads CASSPGTAQETQYF. The CDR3 DNA sequence: TGTGCCAGCTCTCCTGGGACAGCGCAAGAGACCCAGTACTTC.

This chain links TRBV15 with TRBJ1-5, with 11 bases fitting TRBD1. The trim removed 4 bases at V and 6 bases at J, leaving 2 bases unmatched. Germline CDR1 and CDR2: LNHNV and YYDKDF (reference sequence). The CDR3 consists of 14 residues. This CDR3 is CATSTGTGGQPQHF. The CDR3 coding sequence is TGTGCCACCAGCACCGGGACAGGGGGTCAGCCCCAGCATTTT.